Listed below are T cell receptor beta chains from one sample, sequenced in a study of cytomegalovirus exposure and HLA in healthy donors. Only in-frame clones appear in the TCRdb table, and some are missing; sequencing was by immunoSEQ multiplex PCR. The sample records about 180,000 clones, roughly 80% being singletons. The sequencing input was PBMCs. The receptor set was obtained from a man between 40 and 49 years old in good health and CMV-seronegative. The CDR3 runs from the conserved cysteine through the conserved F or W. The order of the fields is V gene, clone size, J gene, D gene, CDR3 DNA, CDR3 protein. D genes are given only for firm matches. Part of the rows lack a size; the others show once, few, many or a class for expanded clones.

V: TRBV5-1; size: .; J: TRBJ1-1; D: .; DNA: TGCGCCAGCATGCAGGAAACTGAAGCTTTCTTT; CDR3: CASMQETEAFF
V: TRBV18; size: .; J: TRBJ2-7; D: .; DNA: TGTGCCAGCTCACCACCTAGTACACGGGTACACGAGCAGTACTTC; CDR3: CASSPPSTRVHEQYF
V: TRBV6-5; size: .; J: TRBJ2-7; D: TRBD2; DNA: TGTGCCAGCAGTCCAGGGACTAGCGGGTACGAGCAGTACTTC; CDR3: CASSPGTSGYEQYF
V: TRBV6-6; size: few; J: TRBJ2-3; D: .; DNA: TGTGCCATCGGCCGGAGTCTTAGCACAGATACGCAGTATTTT; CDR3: CAIGRSLSTDTQYF
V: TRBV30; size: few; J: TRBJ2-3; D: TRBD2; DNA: TGTGCCTGGAGCGATAGCGGGAGAACAGATACGCAGTATTTT; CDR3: CAWSDSGRTDTQYF
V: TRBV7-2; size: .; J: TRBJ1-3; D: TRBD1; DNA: TGTGCCAGCAGCTCCCAGCAGGGGGGTATAGGAAACACCATATATTTT; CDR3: CASSSQQGGIGNTIYF
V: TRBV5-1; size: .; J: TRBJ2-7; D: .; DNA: TGCGCCAGCAGCCCCAGGGATCCCTACGAGCAGTACTTC; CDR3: CASSPRDPYEQYF
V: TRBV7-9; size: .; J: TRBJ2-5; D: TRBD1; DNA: TGTGCCAGCAGCTTAGTCTCAGGGGGCGGACAGACCCAGTACTTC; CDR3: CASSLVSGGGQTQYF
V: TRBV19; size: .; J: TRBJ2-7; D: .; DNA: TGTGCCAGTAGTCGAAGCGAGGCCTACGAGCAGTACTTC; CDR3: CASSRSEAYEQYF
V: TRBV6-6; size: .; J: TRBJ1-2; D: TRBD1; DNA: TGTGCCAGCAGTACCGTTGGACAGGGGGCAAGTGGCTACACCTTC; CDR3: CASSTVGQGASGYTF
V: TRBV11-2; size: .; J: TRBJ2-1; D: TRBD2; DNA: TGTGCCAGCAGCCCGGGGGGATACAATGAGCAGTTCTTC; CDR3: CASSPGGYNEQFF
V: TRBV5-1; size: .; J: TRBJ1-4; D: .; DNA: TGCGCCAGCAGCTTGGGGGACATAGGAGAAAAACTGTTTTTT; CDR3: CASSLGDIGEKLFF
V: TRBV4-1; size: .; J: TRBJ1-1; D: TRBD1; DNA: TGCGCCAGCAGCCAAGAAGGTGACAGGGGGAACACTGAAGCTTTCTTT; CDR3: CASSQEGDRGNTEAFF
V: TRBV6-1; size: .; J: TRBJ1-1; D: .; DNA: TGTGCCAGCAGTTTTGGAGGGGGAGGGACTGAAGCTTTCTTT; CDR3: CASSFGGGGTEAFF
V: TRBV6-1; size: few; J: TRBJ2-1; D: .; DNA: TGTGCCAGCAGTGAGTCGCGGGGACAGTTTTATGAGCAGTTCTTC; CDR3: CASSESRGQFYEQFF
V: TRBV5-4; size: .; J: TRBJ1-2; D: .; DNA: TGTGCCAGCAGCTTGGTGGGGGGGGATGGCTACACCTTC; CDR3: CASSLVGGDGYTF
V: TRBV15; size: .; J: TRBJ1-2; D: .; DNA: TGTGCCACCAGCTTGGGGACTGGCCGTGGCTACACCTTC; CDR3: CATSLGTGRGYTF
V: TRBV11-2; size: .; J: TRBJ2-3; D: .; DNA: TGTGCCAGCAGGGTCGCTTACAGGGCTAGCACAGATACGCAGTATTTT; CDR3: CASRVAYRASTDTQYF
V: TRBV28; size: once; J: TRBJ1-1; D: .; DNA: TGTGCCAGCACCCGTCGAGGGGGCACTGAAGCTTTCTTT; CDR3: CASTRRGGTEAFF
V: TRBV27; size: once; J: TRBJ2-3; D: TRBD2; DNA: TGTGCCAGCACCACTTTCCTAGCGGGAGGTCGAGATACGCAGTATTTT; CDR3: CASTTFLAGGRDTQYF
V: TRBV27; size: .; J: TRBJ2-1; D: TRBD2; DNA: TGTGCCAGCAGTTTATGGGTAGCGGGGTCCTACAATGAGCAGTTCTTC; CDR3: CASSLWVAGSYNEQFF
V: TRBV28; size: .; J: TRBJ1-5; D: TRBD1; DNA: TGTGCCAGCAGTTTTCCGGGGACAGGGGGTAGCAATCAGCCCCAGCATTTT; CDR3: CASSFPGTGGSNQPQHF
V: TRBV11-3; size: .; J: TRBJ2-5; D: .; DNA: TGTGCCAGCAGTTACTCGGAGACCCAGTACTTC; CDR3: CASSYSETQYF
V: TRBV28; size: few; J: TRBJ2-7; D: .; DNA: TGTGCCAGCAGTTTGCGGGGAGGAGGAGGACTCCCAGCAAAGCAGTACTTC; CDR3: CASSLRGGGGLPAKQYF
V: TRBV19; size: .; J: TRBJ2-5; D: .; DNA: TGTGCCAGTAGTATAGACAGCCCAGGGGTGGAGACCCAGTACTTC; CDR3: CASSIDSPGVETQYF
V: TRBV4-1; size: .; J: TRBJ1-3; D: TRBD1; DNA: TGCGCCAGCAGCGACATACCCGGGACAGGGATCCACACCATATATTTT; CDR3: CASSDIPGTGIHTIYF
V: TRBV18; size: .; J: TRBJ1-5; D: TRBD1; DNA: TGTGCCAGCTCTCGGACAGGGGAGAGGAATCAGCCCCAGCATTTT; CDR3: CASSRTGERNQPQHF
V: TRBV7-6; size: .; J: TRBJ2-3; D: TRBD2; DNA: TGTGCCAGCAGCTTGAGCGGGGGGACAGATACGCAGTATTTT; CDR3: CASSLSGGTDTQYF
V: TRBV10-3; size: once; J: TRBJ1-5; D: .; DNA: TGTGCCATCAGTGAGTTAGGGGACAATCAGCCCCAGCATTTT; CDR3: CAISELGDNQPQHF
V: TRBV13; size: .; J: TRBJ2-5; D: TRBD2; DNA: TGTGCCAGCAGCTTCCTTGCGGGAGGAGAGACCCAGTACTTC; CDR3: CASSFLAGGETQYF
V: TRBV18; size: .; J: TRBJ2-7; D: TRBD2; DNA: TGTGCCAGCTCACCGGCGGAGGAGACTAGCGGGAGCCTCTACGAGCAGTACTTC; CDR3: CASSPAEETSGSLYEQYF
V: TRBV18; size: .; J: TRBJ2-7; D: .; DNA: TGTGCCAGCTCACCACAATCCGAGAGTTTGGCCTACGAGCAGTACTTC; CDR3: CASSPQSESLAYEQYF
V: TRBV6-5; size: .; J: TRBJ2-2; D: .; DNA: TGTGCCATCAGGGGGGGCACCGGGGAGCTGTTTTTT; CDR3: CAIRGGTGELFF
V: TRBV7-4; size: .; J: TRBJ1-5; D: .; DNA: TGTGCCAGCAGCTTCGGTCGGGTAAGCAATCAGCCCCAGCATTTT; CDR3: CASSFGRVSNQPQHF
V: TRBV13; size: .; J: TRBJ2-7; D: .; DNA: TGTGCCAGCAGCTTGAGAACTAGCAGATACGAGCAGTACTTC; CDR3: CASSLRTSRYEQYF
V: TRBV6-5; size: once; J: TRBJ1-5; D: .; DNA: TGTGCCAGCAGTTACCAGGTCAATCAGCCCCAGCATTTT; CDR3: CASSYQVNQPQHF
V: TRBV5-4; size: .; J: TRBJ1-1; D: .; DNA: TGTGCCAGCAGCCAGACGGGGAGGGAAGCTTTCTTT; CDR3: CASSQTGREAFF
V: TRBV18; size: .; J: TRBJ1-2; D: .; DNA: TGTGCCAGCGTTGATACAGGGCCCCTTGGCTACACCTTC; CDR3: CASVDTGPLGYTF
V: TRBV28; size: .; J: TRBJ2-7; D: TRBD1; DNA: TGTGCCAGCAGTATCGTAGACAGGGGGACCGAGCAGTACTTC; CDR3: CASSIVDRGTEQYF
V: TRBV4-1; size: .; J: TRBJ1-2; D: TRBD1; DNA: TGCGCCAGCAGCCAAGATCCAGGGACAGGCATTACACAAGGCTACACCTTC; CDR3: CASSQDPGTGITQGYTF
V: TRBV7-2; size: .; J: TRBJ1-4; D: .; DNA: TGTGCCAGCAGCTTATCAGGGGTGTTTGAAAAACTGTTTTTT; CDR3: CASSLSGVFEKLFF
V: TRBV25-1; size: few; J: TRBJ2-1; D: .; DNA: TGTGCCAGCAGGGAAGAACTAGCCTCCCAGGATGAGCAGTTCTTC; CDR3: CASREELASQDEQFF